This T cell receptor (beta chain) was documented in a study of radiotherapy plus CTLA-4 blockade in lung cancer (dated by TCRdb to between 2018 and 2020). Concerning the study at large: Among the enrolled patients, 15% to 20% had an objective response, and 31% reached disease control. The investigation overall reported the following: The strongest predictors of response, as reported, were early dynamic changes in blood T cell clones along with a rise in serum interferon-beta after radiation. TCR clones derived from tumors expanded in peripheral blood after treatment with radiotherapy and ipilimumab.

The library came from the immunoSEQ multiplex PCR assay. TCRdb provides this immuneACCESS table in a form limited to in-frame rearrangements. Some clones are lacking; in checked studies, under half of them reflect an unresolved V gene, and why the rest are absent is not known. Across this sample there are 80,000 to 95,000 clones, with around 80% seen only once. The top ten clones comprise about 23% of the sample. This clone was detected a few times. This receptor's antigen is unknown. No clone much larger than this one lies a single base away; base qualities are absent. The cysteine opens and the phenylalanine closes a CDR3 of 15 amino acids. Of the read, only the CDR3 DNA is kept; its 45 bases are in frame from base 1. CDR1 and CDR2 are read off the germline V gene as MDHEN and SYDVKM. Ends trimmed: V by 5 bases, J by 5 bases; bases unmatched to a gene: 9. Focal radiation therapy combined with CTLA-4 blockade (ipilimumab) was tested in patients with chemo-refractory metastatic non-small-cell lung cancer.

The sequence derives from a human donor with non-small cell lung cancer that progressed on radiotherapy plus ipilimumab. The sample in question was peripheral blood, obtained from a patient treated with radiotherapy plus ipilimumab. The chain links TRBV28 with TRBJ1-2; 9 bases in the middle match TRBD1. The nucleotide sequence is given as TGTGCCAGCAGTCAAACAGGGGGCGGATTATATGGCTACACCTTC. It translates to CASSQTGGGLYGYTF.